The next 5 T cell receptor beta chains were all read from a single sample in a study of shared clonotypes between healthy human individuals. TCRdb's table, derived via immunoSEQ multiplex PCR, lists solely in-frame clones and lacks some. This sample has about 2.2 million clones, with 93% found just once. Terminally differentiated effector memory CD45RA+ cells were excluded from the naive CD8 cells, which were CD45RO-negative and positively selected for CCR7. Sequenced sample: naive CD8+ T cells from PBMCs. Receptors were obtained from a man in his late teens or twenties in good health. Some clones in this sample may be carry-over from other donors' samples.

This clone appeared a single time. The rearrangement joins TRBV4-2 to TRBJ2-2; 9 nucleotides align to TRBD2. Trimming cost V 4 bases and J 3 bases; bases outside gene matches: 6. CDR1 and CDR2 from the germline V gene are LGHNA and YNFKEQ. The CDR3 consists of 16 residues. The chain's CDR3 is CASSPVGLADTGELFF. As DNA, the CDR3 is TGTGCCAGCAGCCCAGTGGGACTAGCAGACACCGGGGAGCTGTTTTTT.

Turning to this clone: This sample also contains other DNA sequences that code for the same CDR3. The chain couples TRBV5-5 to TRBJ2-7; TRBD1 might be the D (6 bases). This CDR3 contains 14 residues. V was clipped by 4 bases and J by 4 bases, with 15 bases between them. Germline V gene data show CDR1 as SGHKS and CDR2 as YYEKEE (reference sequence). CDR3 in amino acids: CASSPRTGPYEQYF. CDR3 nucleotides: TGTGCCAGCAGCCCCCGTACAGGGCCGTACGAGCAGTACTTC.

The chain carries TRBV27 and TRBJ1-5, with 9 bases aligning to TRBD1. Trimming cost V 3 bases and J 6 bases; bases outside gene matches: 3. Germline-derived CDR1 and CDR2 are MNHEY and SMNVEV (reference sequence). The CDR3 is 14 residues long. The CDR3 spells CASSFGTGFQPQHF. CDR3 sequence (DNA): TGTGCCAGCAGTTTTGGGACAGGGTTTCAGCCCCAGCATTTT.

This clone was recorded once. V and J are TRBV4-1 and TRBJ2-6, with unresolved D. Germline V gene data show CDR1 as MGHRA and CDR2 as YSYEKL. V lost 0 bases and J 0 bases, leaving 12 bases between the germline ends. The CDR3 length is 18 residues. DNA of the CDR3: TGCGCCAGCAGCCAAGACGTGGGCCCCCACTCTGGGGCCAACGTCCTGACTTTC. Translation gives CASSQDVGPHSGANVLTF.

J is TRBJ2-3 and V is TRBV6-5; D is perhaps TRBD1 or TRBD2 (6 bases each). Germline CDR1 and CDR2: MNHEY and SVGAGI. Trimming left V 6 bases short and J 3 bases short, with 13 bases between. There are 14 residues in the CDR3. As DNA, the CDR3 is TGTGCCAGCAGACCCGAGGGGGGAACAGATACGCAGTATTTT. Translation: CASRPEGGTDTQYF.